Shown below are 31 T cell receptor beta chains from a single sample sequenced in a study of T cells in Graves' hyperthyroidism and ophthalmopathy. RNA transcripts served as the template for amplifying TCR beta CDR3 regions. The study used the HTBI primer set for a first-round RT-PCR of the TCR CDR3. TCRdb processed the multiplex PCR reads anew with MiXCR; each CDR3 protein has one entry. The sample records over 700,000 distinct CDR3 sequences, 30% to 40% being singletons. The sequencing sample was made of blood. These receptors were collected from a woman between 35 and 50 years old with Graves' hyperthyroidism.

This clonotype was counted between two and nine times. V gene TRBV25-1 combines with J gene TRBJ2-7, with no clear D. CDR1 is MGHDK, CDR2 SYGVNS, per germline. The CDR3 is made up of 13 amino acids. Trimming took 3 bases from V and 3 from J, leaving 9 bases between them. CDR3 amino acids: CASSDEIVYEQYF. The CDR3, as DNA: TGTGCCAGCAGTGATGAAATAGTCTACGAGCAGTACTTC.

V and J are TRBV10-3 and TRBJ1-1; 11 positions match TRBD1. This CDR3 has 16 residues. V lost 10 bases, J lost 6 bases, and 16 bases stayed unmatched. Germline V gene data show CDR1 as ENHRY and CDR2 as SYGVKD. The CDR3 DNA sequence: TGTGCCAGCAGGAACCGGGACAGGGGGATTATAGCTGAAGCTTTCTTT. Protein product: CASRNRDRGIIAEAFF.

In this sample, this clonotype turned up a few times. The V and J genes are TRBV2 and TRBJ2-2; D might be TRBD2 (5 bases). From germline, CDR1 is SNHLY and CDR2 FYNNEI. V was clipped by 4 bases and J by 6 bases, with 15 bases between them. CDR3 length equals 15 residues. CDR3 bases: TGTGCCAGCAGTGTATGGGCTAGCCAGGCCGGGGAGCTGTTTTTT. Translation gives CASSVWASQAGELFF.

This clonotype appeared many times. An end of the junction differs from the germline gene, which may be a read error. J is TRBJ2-5 and V is TRBV7-7; D unresolved. The CDR3 length is 13 residues. CDR1 and CDR2 (germline): SSHAT, FNYEAQ (reference sequence). The DNA of the CDR3 is TGTGCTAGCAGCTTAGCAATATCTGAGACCCAGTACTTC. This sequence encodes CASSLAISETQYF.

The CDR3 protein is CASSMDRGLFTEAFF. The CDR3 DNA reads TGTGCCAGCAGTATGGACAGGGGGCTGTTCACTGAAGCTTTCTTT. V is TRBV6-5 and J is TRBJ1-1, with 11 bases fitting TRBD1. The V and J ends lost 5 bases and 4 bases, in that order; junction bases with no gene match: 6. CDR1 MNHEY and CDR2 SVGAGI come from the germline V gene. This CDR3 has 15 amino acids.

To note about this clonotype: Being one base from a much bigger clone, this may be a read error. V and J are TRBV7-9 and TRBJ2-7; 10 bases map to TRBD1. From germline, CDR1 is SEHNR and CDR2 FQNEAQ (reference sequence). J lost 3 bases, V lost 0 bases, and 2 bases had no gene match. CDR3 size: 15 residues. CDR3 DNA sequence: TGTGCCAGCAGCTTAGCCCGGACAGGGGGCTACGAGCAGTACTTC. Its translation: CASSLARTGGYEQYF. The variable domain in full, with the rest retrieved from reference TRBV7-9 and TRBJ2-7, is DTGVSQNPRHKITKRGQNVTFRCDPISEHNRLYWYRQTLGQGPEFLTYFQNEAQLEKSRLLSDRFSAERPKGSFSTLEIQRTEQGDSAMYLCASSLARTGGYEQYFGPGTRLTVT.

A single count supports this clonotype. V is TRBV7-2 and J is TRBJ2-2; 10 nucleotides align to TRBD2. This CDR3 has 18 amino acids. With V trimmed by 5 bases and J by 4 bases, 13 bases remained unmatched. The germline gives CDR1 SGHTA, CDR2 FQGNSA. CDR3 in DNA: TGTGCCAGCAGCCCCCAGGCGACTAGCGGGTTGTCCACCGGGGAGCTGTTTTTT. Translating it yields CASSPQATSGLSTGELFF.

The chain combines TRBV7-9 with TRBJ2-7; maybe TRBD1 (6 bases). The closer fit of TRBJ2-4 to the DNA end suggests the J call may be wrong. The CDR3 is 12 residues long. Germline-derived CDR1 and CDR2 are SEHNR and FQNEAQ (reference sequence). CDR3 amino acids: CASSLKGDIQYF. The CDR3 bases are TGTGCCAGCAGCTTAAAGGGGGACATTCAGTACTTC.

There are a few counts of this clonotype. The V and J genes are TRBV9 and TRBJ2-7; 13 bases are shared with TRBD2. CDR1 and CDR2 from the germline V gene are SGDLS and YYNGEE. V lost 3 bases and J lost 3; bases outside the gene matches: 15. There are 19 residues in the CDR3. For the CDR3, the DNA is TGTGCCAGCAGCGAAGGGCTACCGGGACTAGCGGGACCATACTACGAGCAGTACTTC. Translating gives CASSEGLPGLAGPYYEQYF.

This clonotype was counted a few times. The chain has TRBV19 and TRBJ2-7; D gene unclear. The CDR3 totals 14 residues. Germline V CDR1 and CDR2: LNHDA, SQIVND (reference sequence). V was clipped by 3 bases and J by 0 bases, with 9 bases between them. The CDR3 DNA sequence: TGTGCCAGTAGTATGGCGGTTAACTCCTACGAGCAGTACTTC. Protein product: CASSMAVNSYEQYF.

This clonotype was seen ten or more times. This rearrangement joins TRBV7-2 to TRBJ1-1; D remains ambiguous. The germline gives CDR1 SGHTA, CDR2 FQGNSA. The CDR3 is 13 amino acids. V was clipped by 0 bases and J by 1 base, with 3 bases between them. This CDR3 reads CASSLAGNTEAFF. The CDR3 DNA reads as TGTGCCAGCAGCTTAGCAGGGAACACTGAAGCTTTCTTT.

This clonotype came up a few times. The V call is TRBV19, the J call TRBJ1-1; D not resolved. CDR3 length equals 12 residues. V gave up 4 bases and J gave up 8 bases, with 11 bases separating them. Germline loops: CDR1 LNHDA, CDR2 SQIVND (reference sequence). As DNA, the CDR3 is TGTGCCAGTAGTAGCCTGGGAAGAGAAGCTTTCTTT. It codes for CASSSLGREAFF.

J is TRBJ2-7 and V is TRBV6-5; tentatively, D is TRBD1 (8 bases). Deletions cut 4 bases from V and 3 bases from J, with 16 bases between. Germline CDR1 reads MNHEY; CDR2 reads SVGAGI. CDR3 size: 15 residues. The CDR3 DNA reads TGTGCCAGCAGTTCGTACAGGGGGGGCTTCTACGAGCAGTACTTC. Translated: CASSSYRGGFYEQYF.

At least ten counts were recorded for this clonotype. The chain employs TRBV4-3 and TRBJ1-1; perhaps TRBD1 as D (5 bases). This CDR3 has 13 residues. Trimming took 0 bases from V and 11 from J, leaving 13 bases between them. The V gene's germline CDR1 is LGHNA and CDR2 YSLEER. The CDR3 reads CASSQDTGARAFF. In nucleotides, the CDR3 is TGCGCCAGCAGCCAAGACACCGGGGCGAGGGCTTTCTTT.

The V and J genes are TRBV6-5 and TRBJ1-5; no clear D. Trimming stripped 5 bases from V and 4 bases from J, with 9 bases between. Germline V gene data show CDR1 as MNHEY and CDR2 as SVGAGI. The CDR3 is 13 amino acids. The DNA of the CDR3 is TGTGCCAGCAGTCCTCTCGTTAATCAGCCCCAGCATTTT. Its translation is CASSPLVNQPQHF.

This clonotype appeared many times. The chain is built from TRBV20-1 and TRBJ2-6; D unresolved. The CDR3 consists of 14 residues. Germline CDR1 reads DFQATT; CDR2 reads SNEGSKA (reference sequence). Trimming took 6 bases from V and 2 from J, leaving 11 bases between them. CDR3 protein: CSARSVAGANVLTF. The DNA for the CDR3 is TGCAGTGCCCGGTCAGTGGCTGGGGCCAACGTCCTGACTTTC.

This clonotype showed up just a few times. The CDR3 nucleotides are TGCGCCAGCAGCATGCCCACTATAGGGGACACTGAAGCTTTCTTT. Translated: CASSMPTIGDTEAFF. The chain carries TRBV5-1 and TRBJ1-1; D is possibly TRBD1 (5 bases). There are 15 residues in the CDR3. Per germline, CDR1 SGHRS and CDR2 YFSETQ. Trimming cost V 4 bases and J 3 bases, with 16 bases left between them.

J is TRBJ2-7 and V is TRBV14; D is perhaps TRBD2 (6 bases). Trimming left V 3 bases short and J 7 bases short, with 10 bases between. The CDR3 is made up of 12 amino acids. Per the germline V gene, CDR1 is SGHDN and CDR2 is FVKESK. The CDR3 DNA is TGTGCCAGCAGCCATGGGGGGACTGAGCAGTACTTC. It codes for CASSHGGTEQYF.

The V and J genes are TRBV20-1 and TRBJ2-5; 7 bases align to TRBD2. Trimming at V came to 4 bases and at J to 2 bases, leaving 10 bases not matched to a gene. CDR1 DFQATT and CDR2 SNEGSKA come from the germline V gene (reference sequence). The CDR3 loop spans 15 amino acids. Written as DNA, the CDR3 is TGCAGTGCTATGGGGCTAGCGGTGGAACAAGAGACCCAGTACTTC. Translating gives CSAMGLAVEQETQYF.

In regard to this clonotype: The junction shows a germline mismatch at one end, possibly a read error. V usage is TRBV7-2 and J usage is TRBJ2-7; TRBD2 is a possible D gene (6 bases). Germline CDR1 is SGHTA and CDR2 is FQGNSA. The CDR3 has 15 residues. CDR3 region: CVSSLSGSGAYEQYF. CDR3 DNA: TGTGTCAGCAGCTTATCCGGGAGTGGGGCCTACGAGCAGTACTTC.

In DNA form, the CDR3 reads TGTGCCATCAGTGAGTCGGGGCGAGGGGCTGAAGCTTTCTTT. Residues: CAISESGRGAEAFF. The V call is TRBV10-3, the J call TRBJ1-1, with D perhaps matching TRBD1 (5 bases). V was trimmed by 0 bases and J by 6 bases, leaving 11 bases between them. Germline V gene sequence: CDR1 ENHRY, CDR2 SYGVKD. The CDR3 length is 14 residues.

This clonotype was counted at least ten times. The chain has TRBV12-5 and TRBJ1-5; D call uncertain. This CDR3 comprises 10 residues. Germline CDR1 and CDR2: LGHNT and FRNRAP. V shed 9 bases and J shed 9 bases, with 9 bases lying between them. CDR3 DNA sequence: TGTGCTAGGATACGGCTGCCCCAGCATTTT. The encoded protein is CARIRLPQHF.

V gene TRBV7-9 combines with J gene TRBJ1-2; 8 bases are a match to TRBD1. The CDR3 runs 14 residues. The J segment lost 2 bases and the V segment lost 6 bases, leaving 5 bases of the junction unmatched. Germline values: CDR1 SEHNR, CDR2 FQNEAQ (reference sequence). This CDR3 is CASRGTGPNYGYTF. The CDR3 region has the DNA TGTGCCAGCAGAGGGACAGGCCCGAACTATGGCTACACCTTC.

This chain uses TRBV6-5 with TRBJ2-3, with D possibly being TRBD1 or TRBD2 (5 bases each). Trimming took off 3 bases at V and 7 bases at J, with 8 bases between the two ends. Looked up from germline, CDR1 is MNHEY and CDR2 is SVGAGI. The CDR3 has 12 residues. CDR3 sequence (DNA): TGTGCCAGCAGTTATTGGGGGAATACGCAGTATTTT. This gives the protein CASSYWGNTQYF.

V and J are TRBV10-3 and TRBJ2-6; the D is unclear. This CDR3 region has 15 residues. The germline V gene encodes CDR1 ENHRY and CDR2 SYGVKD. Trimming removed 11 bases at V and 2 bases at J, with 16 bases between. CDR3 coding DNA: TGTGCCGGCAGTTTTAGGTGGGCTGGGGCCAACGTCCTGACTTTC. This gives the protein CAGSFRWAGANVLTF.

The chain has TRBV7-3 and TRBJ2-7; either TRBD1 or TRBD2 may supply D (5 bases each). Germline V gene lookup returns CDR1 SGHTA and CDR2 FQGTGA. This CDR3 is 15 amino acids long. V was clipped by 6 bases and J by 7 bases, with 22 bases between them. DNA for the CDR3: TGTGCCAGCAGTCCATGGGACCTCGAAACGGGGGAGCAGTACTTC. As protein: CASSPWDLETGEQYF.

This clonotype was detected only a few times. In DNA form, the CDR3 reads TGTGCCAGCACCCTCAGTCAGGGGGCGGCTGAAGCTTTCTTT. It translates to CASTLSQGAAEAFF. This chain connects TRBV12-3 or TRBV12-4 to TRBJ1-1, with 8 bases fitting TRBD1. This CDR3 spans 14 amino acids. V lost 7 bases, J lost 6 bases, and 10 bases stayed unmatched.

The chain carries TRBV7-9 and TRBJ2-5, with D maybe TRBD1 (6 bases). This CDR3 region has 14 residues. V was shortened by 5 bases and J by 6 bases, with 16 bases between the two germline ends. The V gene's germline CDR1 is SEHNR and CDR2 FQNEAQ (reference sequence). For the CDR3, the DNA is TGTGCCAGCAGCCAGGGACACCAGTCGAAGACCCAGTACTTC. Amino acids: CASSQGHQSKTQYF.

This clonotype was detected ten times or more. V gene TRBV2 combines with J gene TRBJ1-1; D unresolved. This CDR3 is 12 amino acids long. The V gene lost 6 bases and the J gene lost 6 bases, with 11 bases spanning the gap. The germline V gene has CDR1 SNHLY and CDR2 FYNNEI. In nucleotides, the CDR3 is TGTGCCAGCAGAAAGACCACCGCTGAAGCTTTCTTT. This sequence encodes CASRKTTAEAFF. The full variable domain, rest sourced from reference TRBV2 and TRBJ1-1, is EPEVTQTPSHQVTQMGQEVILRCVPISNHLYFYWYRQILGQKVEFLVSFYNNEISEKSEIFDDQFSVERPDGSNFTLKIRSTKLEDSAMYFCASRKTTAEAFFGQGTRLTVV.

The chain combines TRBV6-1 with TRBJ1-5; 8 bases map to TRBD1. The CDR3 is made up of 15 amino acids. Germline CDR1 reads MNHNS; CDR2 reads SASEGT. V shed 7 bases and J 0 bases; nucleotides not matched to a gene: 5. The CDR3 sequence is CASTEDRGSNQPQHF. In nucleotides, the CDR3 is TGTGCCAGCACCGAAGACAGGGGTAGCAATCAGCCCCAGCATTTT.

V usage is TRBV6-5 and J usage is TRBJ1-2; no clear D gene. The V gene lost 9 bases and the J gene lost 8 bases, with 16 bases spanning the gap. CDR1 is MNHEY, CDR2 SVGAGI, per germline. The CDR3 extends over 12 amino acids. The DNA for the CDR3 is TGTGCCAGTAACCATCATAAGAGGGGCTACACCTTC. It encodes CASNHHKRGYTF.